This T cell receptor beta chain appears in the sequencing data of a study of blood T cells in healthy people across ages. Trimming removed 5 bases at V and 5 bases at J, with 10 bases between. CDR3 length: 13 residues. CDR1 and CDR2 (germline): SGHTA, FQGNSA. Combining a sample-barcoded 5' primer with a J-beta primer mix, a second PCR ran for roughly 6 to 11 cycles. Per-sample output comprised a minimum of 3 million paired-end reads containing CDR3. TCRdb analysed the 5' RACE reads with MiXCR anew, one entry per CDR3 protein. This sample has just over 800,000 distinct CDR3 sequences, with 55% to 65% found just once.

Sequencing was done on a sample of blood. The chain carries TRBV7-2 and TRBJ2-1; tentative D call: TRBD2 (5 bases). The sequence derives from a man aged 30-40 years in good health. The CDR3 loop is CASSLPGDNEQFF. Here the CDR3 DNA reads TGTGCCAGCAGCCTCCCCGGGGACAATGAGCAGTTCTTC.